These 10 T cell receptor beta chains originate from one sample sequenced in a study of T-cell memory formation after mild COVID-19. TCRdb re-analysed the 5' RACE reads in MiXCR, keeping a single row per CDR3 protein. This table has 380,000 or so distinct CDR3 sequences, roughly 13% appearing once. Sequenced sample: PBMCs or a T cell subset sorted from them (not recorded which). These receptors were taken from a man between 18 and 29 years old who had mild COVID-19 (a few samples of this study predate the infection). Cell type and time point are not known.

This chain connects TRBV7-6 to TRBJ1-2, with D perhaps matching TRBD1 (5 bases). Trimming removed 5 bases from V and 4 bases from J, with 20 bases in between. The CDR3 is made up of 16 amino acids. CDR1 SGHVS and CDR2 FNYEAQ come from the germline V gene. This CDR3 is CASSAAGQGYGYGYTF. The CDR3 bases are TGTGCCAGCAGCGCGGCAGGGCAGGGATACGGCTATGGCTACACCTTC.

V usage is TRBV7-2 and J usage is TRBJ2-1; D may be TRBD1 or TRBD2 (6 bases each). The germline V gene encodes CDR1 SGHTA and CDR2 FQGNSA. The CDR3 contains 13 residues. The ends were cut back, 5 bases at V and 8 bases at J, with 13 bases in the middle. The CDR3 protein is CASSRSGAYEQFF. In nucleotides, the CDR3 is TGTGCCAGCAGCCGGTCGGGGGCATATGAGCAGTTCTTC.

The gene calls are TRBV4-3 and TRBJ1-5; 10 nucleotides line up with TRBD1. This CDR3 contains 16 residues. In germline, CDR1 is LGHNA, CDR2 YSLEER. Unmatched junction bases numbered 9, after V lost 3 bases and J lost 7 bases. CDR3 region: CASSQDGTGENQPQHF. In nucleotides, the CDR3 is TGCGCCAGCAGCCAGGACGGGACAGGGGAGAACCAGCCCCAGCATTTT.

The gene calls are TRBV10-3 and TRBJ1-4; D is perhaps TRBD1 (5 bases). This CDR3 contains 14 residues. Germline-derived CDR1 and CDR2 are ENHRY and SYGVKD. Trimming cost V 2 bases and J 7 bases, with 11 bases left between them. This CDR3 is CAISEKGSGEKLFF. Here the CDR3 DNA reads TGTGCCATCAGTGAGAAGGGGAGCGGTGAAAAACTGTTTTTT.

The table lists this clonotype with a few counts. The chain uses TRBV29-1 and TRBJ1-4; D gene unclear. V lost 1 base and J lost 8, with 23 bases in between. Germline CDR1 reads SQVTM; CDR2 reads ANQGSEA. This CDR3 comprises 17 residues. In nucleotides, the CDR3 is TGCAGCGTTGAAGTCGGGGTCACCCGGACCAAGACGGAAAAACTGTTTTTT. Translation gives CSVEVGVTRTKTEKLFF.

The V gene is TRBV5-5, the J gene TRBJ2-7; D gene unclear. This CDR3 comprises 15 residues. Germline lookup yields CDR1 SGHKS and CDR2 YYEKEE (reference sequence). V dropped 2 bases and J dropped 4 bases, with 16 bases sitting between them. The CDR3 loop is CASSFKGLGYYEQYF. CDR3 sequence (DNA): TGTGCCAGCAGCTTCAAGGGATTGGGCTATTACGAGCAGTACTTC.

This clonotype was found a few times. The chain uses TRBV7-2 and TRBJ2-5, with D unresolved. The CDR3 extends over 14 amino acids. From germline, CDR1 is SGHTA and CDR2 FQGNSA. V was cut by 1 base and J by 1 base, with 7 bases left in between. In DNA, the CDR3 is TGTGCCAGCAGCTTAGTACACCTCCAAGAGACCCAGTACTTC. Amino acids: CASSLVHLQETQYF.

The V gene is TRBV20-1, the J gene TRBJ1-5; 7 positions match TRBD1. Germline trimming cut 0 bases from V and 3 bases from J; bases unmatched to any gene: 5. Germline V gene data show CDR1 as DFQATT and CDR2 as SNEGSKA (reference sequence). The CDR3 is 15 residues long. CDR3: CSAREARGTNQPQHF. The CDR3 DNA is TGCAGTGCTAGAGAGGCCAGGGGGACCAATCAGCCCCAGCATTTT.

The rearrangement uses TRBV5-1 and TRBJ2-5; D unresolved. CDR1 and CDR2 (germline): SGHRS, YFSETQ. This CDR3 has 15 amino acids. Trimming took 4 bases from V and 2 from J, leaving 15 bases between them. DNA for the CDR3: TGCGCCAGCAGCCCCGAGACCGGCCCTCAAGAGACCCAGTACTTC. Amino acids: CASSPETGPQETQYF.

Only a few counts were recorded for this clonotype. The chain links TRBV11-2 to TRBJ2-7; 10 bases match TRBD1. Germline V gives CDR1 SGHAT, CDR2 FQNNGV. The CDR3 has 15 residues. V lost 6 bases and J lost 2; bases outside the gene matches: 7. The CDR3 nucleotides read TGTGCCAGCAGGTCCCAAGGACAGGGGGCCTACGAGCAGTACTTC. This translates into CASRSQGQGAYEQYF. Drawing the rest from reference TRBV11-2 and TRBJ2-7, the complete variable domain is EAGVAQSPRYKIIEKRQSVAFWCNPISGHATLYWYQQILGQGPKLLIQFQNNGVVDDSQLPKDRFSAERLKGVDSTLKIQPAKLEDSAVYLCASRSQGQGAYEQYFGPGTRLTVT.